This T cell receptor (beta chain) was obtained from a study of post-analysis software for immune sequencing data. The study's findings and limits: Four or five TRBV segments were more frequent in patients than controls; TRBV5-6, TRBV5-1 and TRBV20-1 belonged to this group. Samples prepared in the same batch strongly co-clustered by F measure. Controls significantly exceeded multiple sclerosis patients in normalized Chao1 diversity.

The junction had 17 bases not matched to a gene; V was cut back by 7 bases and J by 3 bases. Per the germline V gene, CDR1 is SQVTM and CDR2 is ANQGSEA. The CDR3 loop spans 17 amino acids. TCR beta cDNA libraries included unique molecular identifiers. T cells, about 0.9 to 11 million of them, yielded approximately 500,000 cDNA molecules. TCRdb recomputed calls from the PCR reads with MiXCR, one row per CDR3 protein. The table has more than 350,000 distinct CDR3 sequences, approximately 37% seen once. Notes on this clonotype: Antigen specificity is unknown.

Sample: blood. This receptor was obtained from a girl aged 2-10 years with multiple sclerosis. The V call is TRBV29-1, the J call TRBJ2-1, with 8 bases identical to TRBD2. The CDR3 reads CSALGPGTSLGYNEQFF. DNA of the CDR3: TGCAGCGCCCTAGGTCCCGGGACTAGTTTGGGCTACAATGAGCAGTTCTTC.